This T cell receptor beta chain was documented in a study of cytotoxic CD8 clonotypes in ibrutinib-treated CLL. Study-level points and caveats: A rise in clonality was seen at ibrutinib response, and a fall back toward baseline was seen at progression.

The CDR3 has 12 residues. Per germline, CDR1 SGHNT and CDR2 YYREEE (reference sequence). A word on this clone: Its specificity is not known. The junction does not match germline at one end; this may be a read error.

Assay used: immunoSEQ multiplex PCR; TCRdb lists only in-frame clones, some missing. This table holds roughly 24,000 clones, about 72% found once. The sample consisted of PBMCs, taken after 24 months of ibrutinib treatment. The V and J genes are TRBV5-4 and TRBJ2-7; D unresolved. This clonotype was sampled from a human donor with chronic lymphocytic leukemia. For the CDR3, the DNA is TGCGCCAGCAGCCGAGAGCCCCACGAGCAGTACTTC. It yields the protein CASSREPHEQYF. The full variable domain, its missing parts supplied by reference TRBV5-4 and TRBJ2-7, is ETGVTQSPTHLIKTRGQQVTLRCSSQSGHNTVSWYQQALGQGPQFIFQYYREEENGRGNFPPRFSGLQFPNYSSELNVNALELDDSALYLCASSREPHEQYFGPGTRLTVT.